This is a list of T cell receptor beta chains from one sample in a study of blood T cell repertoires in COVID-19. Using immunoSEQ multiplex PCR, the repertoire was profiled, and TCRdb retains in-frame clones only, with some absent. The repertoire holds around 130,000 clones, with around 88% as singletons. Sequenced: peripheral blood. The receptor set was obtained from a man in his forties or fifties with active or convalescent COVID-19. Each CDR3 is given with its conserved first and last residue. D genes are given only for firm matches.

CASSGDRLWANVLTF,TGTGCCAGTAGCGGGGACAGGCTGTGGGCCAACGTCCTGACTTTC,TRBV19,TRBD1,TRBJ2-6
CAISESGGGGYTF,TGTGCCATCAGTGAGTCTGGGGGCGGTGGCTACACCTTC,TRBV10-3,.,TRBJ1-2
CASSLRQGRSGNTIYF,TGTGCCAGCAGCTTAAGACAGGGCCGTTCTGGAAACACCATATATTTT,TRBV7-8,TRBD1,TRBJ1-3
CSVEGGQYTEAFF,TGCAGCGTTGAAGGAGGACAGTACACTGAAGCTTTCTTT,TRBV29-1,.,TRBJ1-1
CASSLEVTSEKLFF,TGTGCCAGCAGTTTGGAGGTTACAAGTGAAAAACTGTTTTTT,TRBV28,.,TRBJ1-4
CASSQGSAGQGTEQFF,TGTGCCAGCAGCCAAGGCAGTGCGGGCCAAGGTACTGAGCAGTTCTTC,TRBV3-1/TRBV3-2,.,TRBJ2-1
CAISPGLAGGPLLDTQYF,TGTGCCATCAGCCCGGGACTAGCGGGAGGGCCATTATTAGATACGCAGTATTTT,TRBV10-3,TRBD2,TRBJ2-3
CASSGQAYGYTF,TGTGCCAGCTCGGGACAGGCCTATGGCTACACCTTC,TRBV6-5,TRBD1,TRBJ1-2
CASSLTGGRQPQHF,TGTGCCAGCAGCCTAACAGGGGGCCGTCAGCCCCAGCATTTT,TRBV9,TRBD1,TRBJ1-5
CASSSQLAGPLDEQFF,TGTGCCAGCAGCTCTCAACTAGCGGGTCCGTTGGATGAGCAGTTCTTC,TRBV7-9,TRBD2,TRBJ2-1
CASSLGQQETQYF,TGCGCCAGCAGCTTGGGACAGCAAGAGACCCAGTACTTC,TRBV5-1,.,TRBJ2-5
CAWSSKRYSYEQYF,TGTGCCTGGAGTAGTAAACGGTATTCCTACGAGCAGTACTTC,TRBV30,.,TRBJ2-7
CASSLLGQGFTGELFF,TGTGCCAGCAGCTTACTGGGACAGGGGTTCACCGGGGAGCTGTTTTTT,TRBV7-2,TRBD1,TRBJ2-2
CASSYSGGRYEQYF,TGTGCCAGCAGTTACTCTGGCGGGAGGTACGAGCAGTACTTC,TRBV6-5,TRBD2,TRBJ2-7
CASTERGGAQETQYF,TGTGCCAGCACCGAGCGGGGGGGCGCCCAAGAGACCCAGTACTTC,TRBV7-2,TRBD2,TRBJ2-5